A single sample gave rise to the 13 T cell receptor beta chains below, sequenced in a study of CXCR3-negative and CXCR3-positive naive CD8 T cells. The authors prepared UMI-labeled TRB cDNA libraries by 5' RACE. TCRdb reprocessed the 5' RACE reads, keeping one entry per CDR3 protein, no DNA. The table for this sample gives about 39,000 distinct CDR3 sequences. The sample taken for sequencing was memory CD8+ T cells from blood. These receptors originate from a human donor in good health. Some clones in this sample may be carry-over from other donors' samples.

The chain links TRBV28 to TRBJ1-1. Germline CDR1 and CDR2: MDHEN and SYDVKM. The CDR3 totals 11 residues. The CDR3: CAGSPNTEAFF.

The chain is built from TRBV6-4 and TRBJ2-3; checking the TCRdb D call of TRBD1 is not possible without DNA. The CDR3 totals 14 residues. Per the germline V gene, CDR1 is MRHNA and CDR2 is SNTAGT. CDR3 protein: CASSEEGGTDTQYF.

The genes are TRBV7-3 and TRBJ2-7. The CDR3 has 13 residues. Per the germline V gene, CDR1 is SGHTA and CDR2 is FQGTGA. The CDR3 reads CASSLTSSYEQYF.

CDR3 loop: CASSLALREYEQYF. The V gene is TRBV7-2, the J gene TRBJ2-7; TCRdb names TRBD2, which stays unverified in the absence of DNA. CDR1 is SGHTA, CDR2 FQGNSA, per germline. The CDR3 extends over 14 amino acids.

The rearrangement uses TRBV10-1 and TRBJ2-3; TCRdb lists TRBD2, though no DNA is available to test this call. The CDR3 loop spans 16 amino acids. Germline V CDR1 and CDR2: WNHNN, SYGVQD (reference sequence). CDR3 residues: CASPDASGPSTDTQYF.

The V and J genes are TRBV7-3 and TRBJ2-1; TCRdb names TRBD2, which stays unverified in the absence of DNA. Germline V gives CDR1 SGHTA, CDR2 FQGTGA. The CDR3 loop spans 14 amino acids. CDR3 sequence: CASSLDETSRRQFF.

The genes are TRBV28 and TRBJ2-7; without DNA, the TCRdb call of TRBD1 cannot be checked. The germline V gene has CDR1 MDHEN and CDR2 SYDVKM. The CDR3 has 14 residues. CDR3 protein: CASSLEDRRDEQYF.

The rearrangement links TRBV5-1 to TRBJ2-3. CDR1 and CDR2 from the germline V gene are SGHRS and YFSETQ. The CDR3 length is 16 residues. This CDR3 reads CASSLYSSDSTDTQYF.

V is TRBV9 and J is TRBJ1-1; TCRdb's D call of TRBD1 is untestable without DNA. Germline CDR1 is SGDLS and CDR2 is YYNGEE. The CDR3 consists of 15 residues. The CDR3 is CASSGRDGENTEAFF.

This sequence joins TRBV3-1 and TRBJ1-1; checking the TCRdb D call of TRBD1 is not possible without DNA. CDR1 is LGHDT and CDR2 is YNNKEL in the germline V gene (reference sequence). The CDR3 sequence is 13 residues long. The CDR3 reads CASKTHRVTEAFF. Looking up the rest from reference TRBV3-1 and TRBJ1-1 gives the full variable domain: DTAVSQTPKYLVTQMGNDKSIKCEQNLGHDTMYWYKQDSKKFLKIMFSYNNKELIINETVPNRFSPKSPDKAHLNLHINSLELGDSAVYFCASKTHRVTEAFFGQGTRLTVV.

The rearrangement joins TRBV29-1 to TRBJ2-3; no DNA is available, so the TRBD2 call from TCRdb remains unchecked. Germline CDR1 and CDR2: SQVTM and ANQGSEA. This CDR3 is built from 14 residues. This CDR3 reads CSSYDGRPTDTQYF.

The genes are TRBV6-5 and TRBJ2-3; TCRdb's assignment of TRBD1 cannot be checked, as there is no DNA. This CDR3 comprises 14 residues. Germline CDR1 and CDR2: MNHEY and SVGAGI. CDR3 region: CASRRTDSTDTQYF.

CDR3 protein: CSASGVHEQFF. The V and J genes are TRBV29-1 and TRBJ2-1; TCRdb picks TRBD1, but there is no DNA to check that call. Germline V CDR1 and CDR2: SQVTM, ANQGSEA. The CDR3 contains 11 residues.